This TCR beta chain emerged from a study of identical twins. Trimming pared 2 bases from V and 7 bases from J, leaving 16 bases between. The germline gives CDR1 SGHKS, CDR2 YYEKEE (reference sequence). The CDR3 sequence is 16 residues long. Unique molecular identifiers were in the cDNA, with template-switch universal primer binding. TCRdb re-called the 5' RACE reads through MiXCR, storing one row per CDR3 protein. The sample lists 350,000 to 500,000 distinct CDR3 sequences; less than 20% were seen once. Healthy Caucasian donors formed the entire cohort. Study results and caveats: The study based its conclusions on cross-sectional statistical analysis and did not follow the same donors.

A note on this clonotype: No antigen is known for it.

Sequenced: naive T cells sorted from blood. This chain connects TRBV5-5 to TRBJ1-6; D not resolved. This clonotype was obtained from a man in his fifties or sixties in good health. CDR3 coding DNA: TGTGCCAGCAGCTTTCAAACGGCCAACGGCAATTCACCCCTCCACTTT. This sequence encodes CASSFQTANGNSPLHF. The full variable domain, its missing parts supplied by reference TRBV5-5 and TRBJ1-6, is DAGVTQSPTHLIKTRGQQVTLRCSPISGHKSVSWYQQVLGQGPQFIFQYYEKEERGRGNFPDRFSARQFPNYSSELNVNALLLGDSALYLCASSFQTANGNSPLHFGNGTRLTVT.